This TCR beta chain appears in the sequencing data of a study of blood T cells in healthy people across ages. Across the study: Every two T cells gave about one barcoded beta molecule via template switching.

Staff drew 9 to 10 milliliters of peripheral blood from each donor. Primers used in a second PCR of roughly 6 to 11 cycles were a sample-barcoded 5' primer and a J-beta primer mix. MiXCR, run by TCRdb on the 5' RACE reads, gives a single entry per CDR3 protein. The sample gives approximately 780,000 distinct CDR3 sequences, about a quarter of which show up once; less than 3.5% is in the top ten. Trimming left V 1 base short and J 1 base short, with 17 bases between. Per the germline V gene, CDR1 is SGHRS and CDR2 is YFSETQ. This CDR3 has 17 residues. This clonotype was recorded at least ten times. The same sample was also used in a study of T cells of mothers and their children. In that study: The sample comes from fewer than 10 healthy Caucasian donors: mothers and children.

This clonotype was sampled from a boy between 10 and 17 years old in good health. V and J are TRBV5-1 and TRBJ2-5; D may match TRBD1 or TRBD2 (6 bases each). Sequenced input: blood. The CDR3 DNA reads TGCGCCAGCAGCTTGAATGCCGGGGGCCGAACCCAAGAGACCCAGTACTTC. It specifies CASSLNAGGRTQETQYF.